This T cell receptor (beta chain) appears in the sequencing data of a study of blood T cell repertoires in COVID-19. Study as a whole: Sites in the United States, Italy and Spain provided acute and convalescent COVID-19 samples. Sources were T cells, B-cell-depleted T cells, or PBMCs; the material itself was cDNA or gDNA.

Using immunoSEQ multiplex PCR, the repertoire was profiled, and TCRdb retains in-frame clones only, with some absent. This table has 140,000 or so clones, 84% appearing once. Patients in Seattle were enrolled during active infection, then followed longitudinally. In germline, CDR1 is LNHNV, CDR2 YYDKDF (reference sequence). The length of the CDR3 is 15 residues. V was clipped by 3 bases and J by 1 base, with 7 bases between them. The sample taken for sequencing was peripheral blood. J is TRBJ2-6 and V is TRBV15; perhaps TRBD2 as D (6 bases). The sequence derives from a young man with COVID-19, enrolled during active disease. The CDR3 is CATSSGRSGANVLTF. CDR3 coding DNA: TGTGCCACCAGCAGCGGGAGATCTGGGGCCAACGTCCTGACTTTC.